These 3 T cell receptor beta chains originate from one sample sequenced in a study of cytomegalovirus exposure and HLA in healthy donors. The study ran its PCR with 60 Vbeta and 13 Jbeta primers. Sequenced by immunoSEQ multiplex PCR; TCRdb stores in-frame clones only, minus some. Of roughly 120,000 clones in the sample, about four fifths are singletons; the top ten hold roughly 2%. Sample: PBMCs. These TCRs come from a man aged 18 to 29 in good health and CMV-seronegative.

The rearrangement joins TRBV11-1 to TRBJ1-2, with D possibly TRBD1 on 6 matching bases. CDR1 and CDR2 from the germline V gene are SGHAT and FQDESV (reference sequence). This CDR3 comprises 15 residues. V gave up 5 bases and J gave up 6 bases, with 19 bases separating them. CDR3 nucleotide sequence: TGTGCCAGCAGCCCGAGAATCCAGGGGTTGGATGGCTACACCTTC. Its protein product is CASSPRIQGLDGYTF.

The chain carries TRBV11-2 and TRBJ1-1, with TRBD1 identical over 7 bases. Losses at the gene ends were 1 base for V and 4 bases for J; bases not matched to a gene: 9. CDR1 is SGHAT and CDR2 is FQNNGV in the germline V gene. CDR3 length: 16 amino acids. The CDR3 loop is CASSLAAPGGGTEAFF. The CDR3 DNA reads TGTGCCAGCAGCTTAGCCGCGCCAGGGGGTGGCACTGAAGCTTTCTTT.

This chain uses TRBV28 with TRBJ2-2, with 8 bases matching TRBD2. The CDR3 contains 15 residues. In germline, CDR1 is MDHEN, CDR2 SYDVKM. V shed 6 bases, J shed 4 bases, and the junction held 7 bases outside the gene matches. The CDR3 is CASRIYSGVTGELFF. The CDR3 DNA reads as TGTGCCAGCAGAATTTATAGCGGGGTCACCGGGGAGCTGTTTTTT.